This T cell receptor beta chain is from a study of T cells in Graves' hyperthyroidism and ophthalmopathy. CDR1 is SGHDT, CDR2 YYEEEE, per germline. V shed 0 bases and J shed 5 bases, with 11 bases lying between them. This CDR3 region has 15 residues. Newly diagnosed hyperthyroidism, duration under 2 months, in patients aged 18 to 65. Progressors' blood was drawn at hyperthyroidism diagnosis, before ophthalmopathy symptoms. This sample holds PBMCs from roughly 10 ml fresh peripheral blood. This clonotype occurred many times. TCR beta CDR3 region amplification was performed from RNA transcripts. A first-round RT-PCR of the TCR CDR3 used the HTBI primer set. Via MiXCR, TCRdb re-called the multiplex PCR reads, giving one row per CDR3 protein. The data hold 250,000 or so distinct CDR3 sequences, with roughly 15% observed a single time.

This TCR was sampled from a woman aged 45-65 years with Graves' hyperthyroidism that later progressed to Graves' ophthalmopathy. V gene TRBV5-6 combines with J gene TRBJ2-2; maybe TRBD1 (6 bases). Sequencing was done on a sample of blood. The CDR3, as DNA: TGTGCCAGCAGCTTGGTGGGGGCGCGTACCGGGGAGCTGTTTTTT. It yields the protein CASSLVGARTGELFF. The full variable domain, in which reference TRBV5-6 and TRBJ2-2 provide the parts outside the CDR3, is DAGVTQSPTHLIKTRGQQVTLRCSPKSGHDTVSWYQQALGQGPQFIFQYYEEEERQRGNFPDRFSGHQFPNYSSELNVNALLLGDSALYLCASSLVGARTGELFFGEGSRLTVL.